This entry lists 4 T cell receptor beta chains sequenced from one sample in a study of blood T cell repertoires in COVID-19. Using immunoSEQ multiplex PCR, the repertoire was profiled, and TCRdb retains in-frame clones only, with some absent. The sample lists roughly 160,000 clones, roughly 87% occurring once. The sequenced sample consisted of PBMCs or T cells enriched from blood (not recorded which). These receptors were obtained from a woman between 50 and 59 years old who had recovered from COVID-19.

V is TRBV10-3 and J is TRBJ1-5, with 9 bases that match TRBD1. V shed 2 bases and J 5 bases; nucleotides not matched to a gene: 4. This CDR3 spans 15 amino acids. The germline V gene encodes CDR1 ENHRY and CDR2 SYGVKD. The CDR3 reads CAISEEGTGYQPQHF. The CDR3 bases are TGTGCCATCAGTGAGGAGGGGACAGGGTATCAGCCCCAGCATTTT.

The rearrangement joins TRBV30 to TRBJ1-1, with D possibly being TRBD1 (6 bases). Trimming removed 4 bases from V and 9 bases from J, with 21 bases in between. CDR3 size: 14 residues. Germline loops: CDR1 GTSNPN, CDR2 SVGIG (reference sequence). CDR3 in amino acids: CAWTDPGGQVKAFF. Here the CDR3 DNA reads TGTGCCTGGACCGATCCCGGGGGGCAGGTTAAAGCTTTCTTT. Together with reference TRBV30 and TRBJ1-1, the CDR3 gives the full variable domain: SQTIHQWPATLVQPVGSPLSLECTVEGTSNPNLYWYRQAAGRGLQLLFYSVGIGQISSEVPQNLSASRPQDRQFILSSKKLLLSDSGFYLCAWTDPGGQVKAFFGQGTRLTVV.

V usage is TRBV27 and J usage is TRBJ1-6; 8 bases agree with TRBD1. Looked up from germline, CDR1 is MNHEY and CDR2 is SMNVEV (reference sequence). CDR3 size: 15 residues. Trimming cost V 5 bases and J 6 bases; bases outside gene matches: 6. CDR3 bases: TGTGCCAGCAGTCCCTGGACAGGGTTTAATTCACCCCTCCACTTT. Amino acids: CASSPWTGFNSPLHF.

Of note for this clone: Other DNA variants within this sample encode the same CDR3. This chain links TRBV19 with TRBJ2-7; D perhaps matches TRBD2 (5 bases). The germline gives CDR1 LNHDA, CDR2 SQIVND (reference sequence). V lost 0 bases and J 4 bases, leaving 7 bases between the germline ends. The CDR3 is made up of 13 amino acids. The CDR3 sequence: CASSIDREYEQYF. In nucleotides, the CDR3 is TGTGCCAGTAGTATAGATCGGGAATACGAGCAGTACTTC.